This note documents a single T cell receptor (beta chain) sequence. The record originates from a study of blood T cell repertoires in COVID-19. The germline V gene encodes CDR1 LGHNT and CDR2 FRNRAP. V gave up 5 bases and J gave up 9 bases, with 20 bases separating them. The CDR3 totals 15 residues. Assay used: immunoSEQ multiplex PCR; TCRdb lists only in-frame clones, some missing. This table has approximately 190,000 clones, around 90% appearing once. The sample consisted of peripheral blood. This chain links TRBV12-5 with TRBJ1-5; possibly TRBD1 for D (6 bases). This sequence originates from a man aged 60 to 69 with active or convalescent COVID-19. DNA for the CDR3: TGTGCTAGTGGTACCGGACAGAGAGGGGGGGGGCCCCAGCATTTT. It translates to CASGTGQRGGGPQHF.